One sample yielded the 26 T cell receptor beta chains listed below, sequenced in a study of control samples from healthy donors and cancer patients. Profiled with immunoSEQ multiplex PCR; TCRdb holds only in-frame clones, not every one. Of roughly 92,000 clones listed, around nine tenths were seen once; the top ten hold about 7.6%. Sequencing was carried out using blood. The receptors come from a woman in her sixties or seventies in good health.

V and J are TRBV7-2 and TRBJ1-5, with 7 bases identical to TRBD1. The junction had 8 bases not matched to a gene; V was cut back by 5 bases and J by 7 bases. Germline loops: CDR1 SGHTA, CDR2 FQGNSA. CDR3 size: 14 residues. The CDR3 reads CASSPTGPRQPQHF. CDR3 DNA: TGTGCCAGCAGCCCGACAGGGCCACGACAGCCCCAGCATTTT.

V usage is TRBV10-3 and J usage is TRBJ1-2; TRBD1 is a possible D gene (6 bases). Germline V gene sequence: CDR1 ENHRY, CDR2 SYGVKD. This CDR3 region has 14 residues. The ends were cut back, 6 bases at V and 2 bases at J, with 13 bases in the middle. In DNA form, the CDR3 reads TGTGCCATCAGAATGACAGGTCTGAACTATGGCTACACCTTC. Its translation is CAIRMTGLNYGYTF.

This clone was observed a few times. The chain carries TRBV12-5 and TRBJ2-2; the match to TRBD1 covers 7 bases. Germline CDR1 reads LGHNT; CDR2 reads FRNRAP. CDR3 length: 21 amino acids. V gave up 0 bases and J gave up 0 bases; unmatched junction bases: 16. CDR3 DNA: TGTGCTAGTGGTTTGGTATCGGTCGAGGGGGCTCCTCCGGCGAACACCGGGGAGCTGTTTTTT. Protein product: CASGLVSVEGAPPANTGELFF.

V usage is TRBV7-6 and J usage is TRBJ2-6; D is perhaps TRBD2 (5 bases). The V and J ends lost 5 bases and 0 bases respectively, with 11 bases between them. There are 16 residues in the CDR3. Germline lookup yields CDR1 SGHVS and CDR2 FNYEAQ. CDR3 protein: CASSREPPSGANVLTF. DNA for the CDR3: TGTGCCAGCAGCAGGGAGCCCCCCTCTGGGGCCAACGTCCTGACTTTC.

The chain is built from TRBV6-2 or TRBV6-3 and TRBJ2-7; TRBD2 agrees at 8 bases. The V gene end was trimmed by 4 bases and the J gene end by 5 bases; junction bases not matched to a gene: 7. Germline V gives CDR1 MNHEY, CDR2 SVGEGT. This CDR3 is built from 14 residues. CDR3 amino acids: CASSWGTSGDEQYF. The CDR3 DNA is TGTGCCAGCAGTTGGGGAACTAGCGGAGACGAGCAGTACTTC.

V gene TRBV10-3 combines with J gene TRBJ2-2, with D possibly being TRBD1 (5 bases). Trimming took off 0 bases at V and 6 bases at J, with 11 bases between the two ends. The CDR3 length is 15 residues. Germline values: CDR1 ENHRY, CDR2 SYGVKD. The CDR3 is CAISESMGQAGELFF. Here the CDR3 DNA reads TGTGCCATCAGTGAGTCGATGGGGCAGGCCGGGGAGCTGTTTTTT.

The chain recombines TRBV11-2 with TRBJ2-7; 8 bases agree with TRBD2. The CDR3 totals 15 residues. Germline-derived CDR1 and CDR2 are SGHAT and FQNNGV. The V and J ends lost 3 bases and 2 bases, in that order; junction bases with no gene match: 6. DNA for the CDR3: TGTGCCAGCAGCTTTGGGCTAGCGGGTACCTACGAGCAGTACTTC. It is translated as CASSFGLAGTYEQYF.

The chain couples TRBV28 to TRBJ2-6, with TRBD1 identical over 11 bases. Germline trimming cut 6 bases from V and 0 bases from J; bases unmatched to any gene: 4. CDR1 and CDR2 (germline): MDHEN, SYDVKM. The CDR3 extends over 17 amino acids. The CDR3 loop reads CASRTGTGGSGANVLTF. Written as DNA, the CDR3 is TGTGCCAGCAGAACCGGGACAGGGGGCTCTGGGGCCAACGTCCTGACTTTC.

This clone was picked up one time. The rearrangement links TRBV18 to TRBJ1-5, with D uncertain. V lost 5 bases and J 0 bases, leaving 14 bases between the germline ends. Germline V gives CDR1 KGHSH, CDR2 LQKENI. The CDR3 spans 16 residues. The CDR3, as DNA: TGTGCCAGCTCAGTGGACGGGGTGAATAGCAATCAGCCCCAGCATTTT. Translated, it gives CASSVDGVNSNQPQHF.

The V and J genes are TRBV16 and TRBJ1-1, with 8 bases identical to TRBD1. J gave up 4 bases and V 4 bases, and 5 bases lay outside the gene matches. The CDR3 runs 14 residues. Germline values: CDR1 KGHSY, CDR2 FQNENV. DNA of the CDR3: TGTGCCAGCAGCCTTACCGACAGGGGCACTGAAGCTTTCTTT. Protein product: CASSLTDRGTEAFF.

The genes are TRBV28 and TRBJ1-5; 7 bases match TRBD1. This CDR3 is 15 amino acids long. Germline V gives CDR1 MDHEN, CDR2 SYDVKM. J gave up 3 bases and V 2 bases, and 4 bases lay outside the gene matches. The CDR3 reads CASSLRQGYNQPQHF. Here the CDR3 DNA reads TGTGCCAGCAGTTTACGACAGGGCTACAATCAGCCCCAGCATTTT.

J is TRBJ2-1 and V is TRBV7-8; D might be TRBD2 (6 bases). Trimming took off 4 bases at V and 3 bases at J, with 10 bases between the two ends. Germline CDR1 reads SGHVS; CDR2 reads FQNEAQ. The CDR3 extends over 14 amino acids. The CDR3 is CASSSGVSYNEQFF. The CDR3 bases are TGTGCCAGCAGCTCGGGGGTCAGCTACAATGAGCAGTTCTTC.

This chain joins TRBV4-1 and TRBJ2-6; 7 bases align to TRBD2. Germline CDR1 is MGHRA and CDR2 is YSYEKL. Losses at the gene ends were 0 bases for V and 4 bases for J; bases not matched to a gene: 9. The CDR3 spans 18 residues. CDR3 in DNA: TGCGCCAGCAGCCAAGATGGGGAGGGCGGGCCAGGGGCCAACGTCCTGACTTTC. Encoded protein: CASSQDGEGGPGANVLTF.

This chain uses TRBV10-2 with TRBJ2-3, with a tentative D call TRBD2 (6 bases). Germline V gene data show CDR1 as WSHSY and CDR2 as SAAADI. V was trimmed by 4 bases and J by 1 base, leaving 12 bases between them. This CDR3 comprises 15 residues. CDR3 DNA: TGCGCCAGCAGTGCTCGGCGGGGAGGCACAGATACGCAGTATTTT. It codes for CASSARRGGTDTQYF.

This sequence joins TRBV4-1 and TRBJ2-2; D is undetermined. CDR3 length equals 13 residues. Trimming left V 1 base short and J 6 bases short, with 6 bases between. The germline V gene encodes CDR1 MGHRA and CDR2 YSYEKL. CDR3 nucleotide sequence: TGCGCCAGCAGCCAAGTAGGGCCCGGGGAGCTGTTTTTT. It specifies CASSQVGPGELFF.

This rearrangement joins TRBV9 to TRBJ1-2; 11 bases are shared with TRBD1. CDR1 SGDLS and CDR2 YYNGEE come from the germline V gene. This CDR3 is 15 amino acids long. Trimming removed 3 bases from V and 6 bases from J; junction bases left unmatched: 7. The CDR3 here is CASSGKDRGRNGYTF. For the CDR3, the DNA is TGTGCCAGCAGCGGAAAGGACAGGGGGCGAAATGGCTACACCTTC.

The V gene is TRBV10-3, the J gene TRBJ2-3, with D tentatively TRBD1 (5 bases). This CDR3 region has 13 residues. V was pared by 10 bases and J by 2 bases, with 13 bases between. Germline loops: CDR1 ENHRY, CDR2 SYGVKD. In DNA, the CDR3 is TGTGCCACCCTACAGGAGAACACAGATACGCAGTATTTT. Translation: CATLQENTDTQYF.

In DNA form, the CDR3 reads TGTGCCAGTGTGTGGGGACAGGGGCGGATTGAAGCTTTCTTT. It encodes CASVWGQGRIEAFF. The rearrangement uses TRBV6-5 and TRBJ1-1, with 10 nucleotides matching TRBD1. The CDR3 totals 14 residues. J was trimmed by 7 bases and V by 9 bases; bases with no gene match: 11. CDR1 is MNHEY and CDR2 is SVGAGI in the germline V gene.

In DNA form, the CDR3 reads TGTGCCAGCAGTTTAATTTGGGGGGCCTGGGAGACCCAGTACTTC. Translating gives CASSLIWGAWETQYF. J is TRBJ2-5 and V is TRBV27; D possibly matches TRBD1 or TRBD2 (6 bases each). This CDR3 comprises 15 residues. The V and J ends lost 2 bases and 5 bases respectively, with 15 bases between them. The germline V gene encodes CDR1 MNHEY and CDR2 SMNVEV (reference sequence).

This clone appeared a single time. V and J are TRBV15 and TRBJ2-2; D not resolved. There are 16 residues in the CDR3. V was cut by 0 bases and J by 0 bases, with 8 bases left in between. Germline CDR1 LNHNV, CDR2 YYDKDF (reference sequence). CDR3 sequence: CATSRDAASNTGELFF. For the CDR3, the DNA is TGTGCCACCAGCAGAGATGCGGCGTCGAACACCGGGGAGCTGTTTTTT.

The chain carries TRBV18 and TRBJ2-7; TRBD2 aligns across 13 bases. V shed 0 bases and J 5 bases; nucleotides not matched to a gene: 7. The CDR3 has 17 amino acids. Germline lookup yields CDR1 KGHSH and CDR2 LQKENI. CDR3 sequence: CASSPPWTSGSIDEQYF. CDR3 DNA: TGTGCCAGCTCACCACCTTGGACTAGCGGGAGTATCGACGAGCAGTACTTC.

The rearrangement uses TRBV19 and TRBJ1-2; 7 bases line up with TRBD1. Trimming at V came to 4 bases and at J to 8 bases, leaving 7 bases not matched to a gene. This CDR3 is 13 amino acids long. CDR1 LNHDA and CDR2 SQIVND come from the germline V gene (reference sequence). Here the CDR3 reads CASSTRDRKGYTF. In nucleotides, the CDR3 is TGTGCCAGTAGTACGAGGGACAGAAAAGGCTACACCTTC.

J is TRBJ1-1 and V is TRBV7-2; no clear D. CDR1 and CDR2 (germline): SGHTA, FQGNSA. The CDR3 consists of 13 residues. Trimming removed 1 base at V and 3 bases at J, with 6 bases between. The CDR3 DNA sequence: TGTGCCAGCAGCTTAGGCGTCTACACTGAAGCTTTCTTT. Protein: CASSLGVYTEAFF.

This clone was seen only a few times. The chain links TRBV25-1 to TRBJ1-3; D is undetermined. This CDR3 spans 13 amino acids. Germline V gene lookup returns CDR1 MGHDK and CDR2 SYGVNS. The V end was cut by 3 bases, the J end by 8 bases, with 11 bases between. CDR3 in DNA: TGTGCCAGCAGTGACCGAGGGCCGGACACCATATATTTT. This sequence encodes CASSDRGPDTIYF.

V is TRBV27 and J is TRBJ2-1; 8 bases are a match to TRBD1. The CDR3 extends over 16 amino acids. CDR1 and CDR2 (germline): MNHEY, SMNVEV (reference sequence). V lost 3 bases, J lost 0 bases, and 4 bases stayed unmatched. The CDR3: CASSFSTGDSYNEQFF. The CDR3 region has the DNA TGTGCCAGCAGTTTCTCGACAGGGGACTCCTACAATGAGCAGTTCTTC.

DNA of the CDR3: TGTGCCAGCTCACAGGGGGTCGGGAACACTGAAGCTTTCTTT. This sequence encodes CASSQGVGNTEAFF. This chain joins TRBV18 and TRBJ1-1; TRBD1 might be the D (6 bases). This CDR3 contains 14 residues. The V gene's germline CDR1 is KGHSH and CDR2 LQKENI. V lost 4 bases, J lost 1 base, and 10 bases lay in between.